These 6 T cell receptor beta chains were all obtained from the same sample, sequenced in a study of control samples from healthy donors and cancer patients. Repertoires were generated with immunoSEQ multiplex PCR, while TCRdb's copy carries only in-frame clones and drops some. The sample carries about 89,000 clones, 85% recorded once. The sequencing sample was made of blood. These receptors were obtained from a woman aged 35 to 49 in good health.

In this sample, this clone turned up once. The genes are TRBV29-1 and TRBJ1-1; TRBD1 matches 8 bases. This CDR3 has 14 residues. CDR1 is SQVTM, CDR2 ANQGSEA, per germline. With 5 bases clipped from V and 1 base from J, the junction kept 6 bases outside the gene matches. The CDR3 DNA follows: TGCAGCGTTCAGAAGGACAGGGAGAACACTGAAGCTTTCTTT. The encoded protein is CSVQKDRENTEAFF.

The CDR3 nucleotides read TGTGCCTGGAGTGCAGGGACAGGGGCCTACGAGCAGTACTTC. Translated: CAWSAGTGAYEQYF. The V call is TRBV30, the J call TRBJ2-7; 10 bases line up with TRBD1. Germline values: CDR1 GTSNPN, CDR2 SVGIG (reference sequence). The CDR3 is made up of 14 amino acids. J gave up 2 bases and V 1 base, and 2 bases lay outside the gene matches.

CDR3 loop: CASSSPAGEDTEAFF. The CDR3 DNA reads TGTGCCAGCAGCTCTCCGGCAGGGGAGGACACTGAAGCTTTCTTT. The V call is TRBV3-1 (or the pseudogene TRBV3-2), the J call TRBJ1-1; D is perhaps TRBD1 (6 bases). Germline V CDR1 and CDR2: LGHDT, YNNKEL (reference sequence). The V end lost 5 bases, the J end lost 3 bases, and 16 bases lay between the germline ends. The length of the CDR3 is 15 residues.

V gene TRBV6-1 combines with J gene TRBJ2-7; the match to TRBD1 covers 7 bases. This CDR3 has 12 amino acids. The germline V gene has CDR1 MNHNS and CDR2 SASEGT. The junction had 5 bases not matched to a gene; V was cut back by 3 bases and J by 9 bases. The CDR3, as DNA: TGTGCCAGCAGTGAGCTACCAGGGGGGCAGTACTTC. As protein: CASSELPGGQYF.

This clone was found once. This sequence joins TRBV13 and TRBJ2-5; no clear D. The CDR3 runs to 13 residues. Germline V gene lookup returns CDR1 PRHDT and CDR2 FYEKMQ (reference sequence). V lost 3 bases, J lost 4 bases, and 9 bases lay in between. The CDR3 DNA is TGTGCCAGCAGCTTCCAGGATTTAGAGACCCAGTACTTC. Protein product: CASSFQDLETQYF. The whole variable domain, remainder taken from reference TRBV13 and TRBJ2-5, is AAGVIQSPRHLIKEKRETATLKCYPIPRHDTVYWYQQGPGQDPQFLISFYEKMQSDKGSIPDRFSAQQFSDYHSELNMSSLELGDSALYFCASSFQDLETQYFGPGTRLLVL.

This CDR3 is CASSKGIGGNEQFF. The CDR3 DNA follows: TGTGCCAGTAGTAAAGGGATCGGAGGAAATGAGCAGTTCTTC. V usage is TRBV19 and J usage is TRBJ2-1; D is possibly TRBD2 (5 bases). Trimming took 4 bases from V and 7 from J, leaving 14 bases between them. Germline loops: CDR1 LNHDA, CDR2 SQIVND (reference sequence). This CDR3 is built from 14 residues.